Reported below is one TCR beta chain. Antigen specificity is unknown. This sample is drawn from a study of shared clonotypes between healthy human individuals. Study summary: For every donor, three CD4 naive, three CD4 memory, two CD8 naive and one CD8 memory plates were used. Study findings and constraints: It was anticipated that sequencing depth would influence how many clonotypes donors shared.

TCRdb's copy holds only in-frame clones and misses some; the assay was immunoSEQ multiplex PCR. The table includes 2,500,000 or so clones, around nine tenths detected once. Trimming took off 6 bases at V and 2 bases at J, with 19 bases between the two ends. This CDR3 is built from 16 residues. CDR1 and CDR2 (germline): LNHDA, SQIVND (reference sequence). The chain carries TRBV19 and TRBJ2-5; weak D call: TRBD1 (6 bases). The clonotype was recovered from a man aged 18 to 35 in good health. The sequenced sample was naive CD4+ T cells sorted from blood. Noted subset: CD45RA+ positively selected. The CDR3 DNA follows: TGTGCCAGTAGCGATGCAGGGGTGGCAGAGCAAGAGACCCAGTACTTC. Protein product: CASSDAGVAEQETQYF.